The source of this T cell receptor beta chain is a study of blood T cell repertoires in COVID-19. The wider study: The United States, Italy and Spain provided the acute and convalescent COVID-19 samples. T cells, B-cell-depleted T cells, or PBMCs provided the cDNA or gDNA that served as material.

Original handling: Counts of nucleated cells, estimated from reference gene primer amplification, were obtained. Produced via immunoSEQ multiplex PCR; TCRdb's table is partial and in-frame only. V and J calls and clone size are those listed in that table; D and trimming were worked out from the DNA. This sample has about 99,000 clones, with 89% found just once. The table lists this clone with a few counts. The CDR3 length is 16 residues. The germline V gene has CDR1 SGHRS and CDR2 YFSETQ. The V segment lost 2 bases and the J segment 0 bases; nucleotides outside the gene matches: 3. V is TRBV5-1 and J is TRBJ1-3; TRBD1 matches 9 bases. Sequencing input: peripheral blood. The source is a woman in her fifties or sixties with acute or convalescent COVID-19. CDR3 coding DNA: TGCGCCAGCAGCTTAGGGACAGGGCTCTCTGGAAACACCATATATTTT. It is translated as CASSLGTGLSGNTIYF.